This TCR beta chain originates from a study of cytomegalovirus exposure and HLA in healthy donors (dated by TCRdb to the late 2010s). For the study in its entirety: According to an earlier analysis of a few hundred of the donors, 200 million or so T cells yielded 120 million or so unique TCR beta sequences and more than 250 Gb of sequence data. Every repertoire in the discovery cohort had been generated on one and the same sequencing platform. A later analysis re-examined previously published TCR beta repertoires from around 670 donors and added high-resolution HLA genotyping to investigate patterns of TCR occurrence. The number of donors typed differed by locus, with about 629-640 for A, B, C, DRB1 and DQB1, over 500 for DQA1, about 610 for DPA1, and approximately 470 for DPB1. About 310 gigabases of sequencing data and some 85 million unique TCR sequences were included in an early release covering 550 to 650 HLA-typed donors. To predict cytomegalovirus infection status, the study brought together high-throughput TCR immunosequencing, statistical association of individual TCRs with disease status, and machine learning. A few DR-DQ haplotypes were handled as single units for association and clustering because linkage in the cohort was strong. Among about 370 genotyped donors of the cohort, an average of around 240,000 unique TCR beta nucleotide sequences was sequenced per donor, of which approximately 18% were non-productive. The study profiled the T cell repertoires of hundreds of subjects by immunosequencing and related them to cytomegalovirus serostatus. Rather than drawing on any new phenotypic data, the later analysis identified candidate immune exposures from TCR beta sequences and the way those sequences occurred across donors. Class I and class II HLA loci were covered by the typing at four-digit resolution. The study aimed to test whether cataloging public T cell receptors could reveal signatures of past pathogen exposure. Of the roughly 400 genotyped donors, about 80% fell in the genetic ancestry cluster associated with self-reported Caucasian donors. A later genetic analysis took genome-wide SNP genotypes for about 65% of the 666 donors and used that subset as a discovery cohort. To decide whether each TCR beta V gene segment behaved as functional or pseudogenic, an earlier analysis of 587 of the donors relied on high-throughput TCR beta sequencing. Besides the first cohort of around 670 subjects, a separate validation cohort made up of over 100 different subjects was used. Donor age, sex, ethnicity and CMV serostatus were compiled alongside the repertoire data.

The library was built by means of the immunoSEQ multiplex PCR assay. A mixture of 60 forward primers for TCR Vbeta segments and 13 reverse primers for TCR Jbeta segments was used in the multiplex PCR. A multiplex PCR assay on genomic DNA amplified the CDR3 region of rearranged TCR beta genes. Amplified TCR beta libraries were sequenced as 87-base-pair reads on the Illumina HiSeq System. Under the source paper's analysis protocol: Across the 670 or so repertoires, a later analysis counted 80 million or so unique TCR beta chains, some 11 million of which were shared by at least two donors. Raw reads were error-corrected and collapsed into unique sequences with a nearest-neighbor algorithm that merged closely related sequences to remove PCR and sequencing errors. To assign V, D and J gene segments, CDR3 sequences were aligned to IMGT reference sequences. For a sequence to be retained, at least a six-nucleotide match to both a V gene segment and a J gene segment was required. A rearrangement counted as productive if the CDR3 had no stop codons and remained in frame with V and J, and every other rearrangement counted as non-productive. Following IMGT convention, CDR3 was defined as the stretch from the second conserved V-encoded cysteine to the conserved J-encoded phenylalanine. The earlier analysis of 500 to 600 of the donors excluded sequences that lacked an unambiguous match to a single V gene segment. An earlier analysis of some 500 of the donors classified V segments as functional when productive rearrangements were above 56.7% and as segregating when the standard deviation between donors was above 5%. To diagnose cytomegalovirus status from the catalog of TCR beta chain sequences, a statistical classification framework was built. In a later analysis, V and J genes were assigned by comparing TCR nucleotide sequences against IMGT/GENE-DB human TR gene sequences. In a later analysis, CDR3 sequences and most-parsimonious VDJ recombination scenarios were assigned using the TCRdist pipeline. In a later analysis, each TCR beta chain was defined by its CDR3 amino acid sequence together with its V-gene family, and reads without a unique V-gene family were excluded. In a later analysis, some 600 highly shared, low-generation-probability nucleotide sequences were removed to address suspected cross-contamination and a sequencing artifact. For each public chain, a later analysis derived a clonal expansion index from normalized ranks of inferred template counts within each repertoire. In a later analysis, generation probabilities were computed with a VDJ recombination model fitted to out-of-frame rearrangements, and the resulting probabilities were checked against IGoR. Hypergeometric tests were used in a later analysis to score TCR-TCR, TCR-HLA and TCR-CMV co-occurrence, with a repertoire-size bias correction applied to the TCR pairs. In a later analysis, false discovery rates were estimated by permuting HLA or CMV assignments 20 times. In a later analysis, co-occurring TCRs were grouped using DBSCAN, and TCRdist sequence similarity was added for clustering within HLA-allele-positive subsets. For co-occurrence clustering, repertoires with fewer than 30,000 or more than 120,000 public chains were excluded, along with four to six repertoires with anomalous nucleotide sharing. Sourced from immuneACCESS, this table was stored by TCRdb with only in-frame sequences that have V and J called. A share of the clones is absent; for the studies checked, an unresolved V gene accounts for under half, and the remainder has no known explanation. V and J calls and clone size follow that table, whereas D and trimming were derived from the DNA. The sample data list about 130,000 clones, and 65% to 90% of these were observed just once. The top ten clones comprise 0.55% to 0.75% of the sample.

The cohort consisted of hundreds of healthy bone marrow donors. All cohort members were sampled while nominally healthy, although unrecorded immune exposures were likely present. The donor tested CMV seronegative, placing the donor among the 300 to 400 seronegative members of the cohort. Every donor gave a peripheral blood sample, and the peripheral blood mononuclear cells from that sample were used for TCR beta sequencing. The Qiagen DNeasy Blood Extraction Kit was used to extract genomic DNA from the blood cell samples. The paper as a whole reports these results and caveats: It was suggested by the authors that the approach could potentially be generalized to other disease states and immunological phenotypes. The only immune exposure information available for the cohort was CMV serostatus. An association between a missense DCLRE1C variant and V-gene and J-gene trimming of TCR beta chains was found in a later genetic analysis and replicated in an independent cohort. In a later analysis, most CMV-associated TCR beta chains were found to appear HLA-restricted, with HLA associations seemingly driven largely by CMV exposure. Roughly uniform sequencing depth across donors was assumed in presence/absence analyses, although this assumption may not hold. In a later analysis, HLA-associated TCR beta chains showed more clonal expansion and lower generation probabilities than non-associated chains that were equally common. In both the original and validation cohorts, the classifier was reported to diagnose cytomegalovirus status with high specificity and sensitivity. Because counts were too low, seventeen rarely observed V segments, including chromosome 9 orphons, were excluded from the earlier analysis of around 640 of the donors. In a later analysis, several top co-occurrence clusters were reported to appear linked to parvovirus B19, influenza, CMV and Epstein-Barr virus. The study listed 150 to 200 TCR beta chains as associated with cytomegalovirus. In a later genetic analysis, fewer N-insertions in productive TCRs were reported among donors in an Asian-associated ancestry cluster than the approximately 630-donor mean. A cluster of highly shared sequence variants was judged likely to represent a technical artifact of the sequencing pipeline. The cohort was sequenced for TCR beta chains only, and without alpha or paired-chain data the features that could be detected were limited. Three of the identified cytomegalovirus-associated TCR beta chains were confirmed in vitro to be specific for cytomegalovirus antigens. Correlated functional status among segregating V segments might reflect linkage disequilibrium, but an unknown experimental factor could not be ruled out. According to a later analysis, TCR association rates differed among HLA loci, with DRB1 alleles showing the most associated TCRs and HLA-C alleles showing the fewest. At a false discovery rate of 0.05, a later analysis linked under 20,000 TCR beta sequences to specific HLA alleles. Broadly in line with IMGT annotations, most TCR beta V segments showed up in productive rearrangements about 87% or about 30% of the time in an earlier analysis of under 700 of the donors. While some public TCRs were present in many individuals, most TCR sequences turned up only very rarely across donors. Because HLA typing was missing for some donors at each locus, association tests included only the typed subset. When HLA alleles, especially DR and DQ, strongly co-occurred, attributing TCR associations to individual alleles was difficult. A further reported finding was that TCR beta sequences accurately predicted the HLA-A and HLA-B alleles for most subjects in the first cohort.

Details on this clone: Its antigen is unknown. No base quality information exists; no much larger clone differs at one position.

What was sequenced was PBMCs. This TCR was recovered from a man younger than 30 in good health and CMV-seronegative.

Here the CDR3 is given as CAISDTTELPGNTIYF. The base sequence is TGTGCCATCAGTGACACCACTGAGTTACCTGGAAACACCATATATTTT. The chain links TRBV10-3 with TRBJ1-3; the D gene is not confidently resolved. V drops 3 bases and J drops 2 bases, leaving 14 bases in between. The germline V gene specifies ENHRY as CDR1 and SYGVKD as CDR2. The CDR3 sequence holds 16 residues, the cysteine and phenylalanine included. Only the CDR3 part of the read is kept: 48 bases, read in frame from the first base.